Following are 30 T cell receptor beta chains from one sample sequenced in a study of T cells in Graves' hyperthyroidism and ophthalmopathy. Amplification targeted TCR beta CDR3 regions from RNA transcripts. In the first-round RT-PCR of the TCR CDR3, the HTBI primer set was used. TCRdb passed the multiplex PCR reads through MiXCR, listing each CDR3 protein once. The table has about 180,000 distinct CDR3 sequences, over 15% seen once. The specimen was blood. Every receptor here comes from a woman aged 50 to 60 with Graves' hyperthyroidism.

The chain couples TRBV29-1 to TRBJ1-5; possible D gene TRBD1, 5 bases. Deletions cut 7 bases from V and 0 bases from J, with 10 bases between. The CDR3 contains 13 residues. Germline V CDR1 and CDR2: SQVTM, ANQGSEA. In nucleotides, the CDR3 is TGCAGCGCTTGGGGGGGTAGCAATCAGCCCCAGCATTTT. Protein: CSAWGGSNQPQHF.

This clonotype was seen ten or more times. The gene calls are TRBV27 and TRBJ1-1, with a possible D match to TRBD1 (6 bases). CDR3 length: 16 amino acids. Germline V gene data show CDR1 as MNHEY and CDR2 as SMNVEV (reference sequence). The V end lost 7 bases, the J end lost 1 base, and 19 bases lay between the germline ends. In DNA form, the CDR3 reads TGTGCCAGCACCATGGCCTGGGGGCAGGGGAACACTGAAGCTTTCTTT. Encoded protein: CASTMAWGQGNTEAFF.

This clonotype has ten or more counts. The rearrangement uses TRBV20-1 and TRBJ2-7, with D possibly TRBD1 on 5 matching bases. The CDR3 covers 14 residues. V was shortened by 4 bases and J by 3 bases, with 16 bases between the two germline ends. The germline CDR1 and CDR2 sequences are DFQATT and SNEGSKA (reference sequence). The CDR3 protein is CSANSGHLIYEQYF. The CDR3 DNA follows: TGCAGTGCTAACTCCGGACACCTAATCTACGAGCAGTACTTC.

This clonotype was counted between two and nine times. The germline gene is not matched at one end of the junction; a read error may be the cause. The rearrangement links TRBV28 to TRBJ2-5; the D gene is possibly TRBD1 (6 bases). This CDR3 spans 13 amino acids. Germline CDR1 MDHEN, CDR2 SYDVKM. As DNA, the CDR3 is TGTGCCAGCAGTTCAGGGGTTCAAGAGGCCCAGTACTTC. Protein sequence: CASSSGVQEAQYF.

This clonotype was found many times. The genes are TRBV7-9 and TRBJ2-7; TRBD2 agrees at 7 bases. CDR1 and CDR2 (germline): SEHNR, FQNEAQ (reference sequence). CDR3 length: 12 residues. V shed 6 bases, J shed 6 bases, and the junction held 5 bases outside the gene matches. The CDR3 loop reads CASSLGGIEQYF. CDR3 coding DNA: TGTGCCAGCAGTCTCGGGGGGATCGAGCAGTACTTC.

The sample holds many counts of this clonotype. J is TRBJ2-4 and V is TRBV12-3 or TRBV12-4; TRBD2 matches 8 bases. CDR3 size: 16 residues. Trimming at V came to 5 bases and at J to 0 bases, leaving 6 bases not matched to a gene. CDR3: CASSPGTRTAKNIQYF. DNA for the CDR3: TGTGCCAGCAGTCCCGGGACTAGGACAGCCAAAAACATTCAGTACTTC.

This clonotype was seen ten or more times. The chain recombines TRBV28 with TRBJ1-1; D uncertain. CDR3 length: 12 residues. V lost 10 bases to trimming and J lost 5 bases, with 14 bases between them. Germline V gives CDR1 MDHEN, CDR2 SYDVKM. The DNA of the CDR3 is TGTGCCACCTCACGAACGGCGACTGAAGCTTTCTTT. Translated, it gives CATSRTATEAFF.

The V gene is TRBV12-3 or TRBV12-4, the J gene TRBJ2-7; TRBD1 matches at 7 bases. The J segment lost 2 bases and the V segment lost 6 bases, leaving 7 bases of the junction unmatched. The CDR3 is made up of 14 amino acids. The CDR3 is CASSPRQGAYEQYF. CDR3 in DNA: TGTGCCAGCAGCCCAAGACAGGGTGCCTACGAGCAGTACTTC.

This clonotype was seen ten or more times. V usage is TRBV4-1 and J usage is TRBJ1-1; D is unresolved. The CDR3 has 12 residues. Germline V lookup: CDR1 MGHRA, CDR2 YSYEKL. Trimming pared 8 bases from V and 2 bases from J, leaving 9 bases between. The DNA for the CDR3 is TGCGCCAGCCGTCTTGGAAACACTGAAGCTTTCTTT. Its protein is CASRLGNTEAFF.

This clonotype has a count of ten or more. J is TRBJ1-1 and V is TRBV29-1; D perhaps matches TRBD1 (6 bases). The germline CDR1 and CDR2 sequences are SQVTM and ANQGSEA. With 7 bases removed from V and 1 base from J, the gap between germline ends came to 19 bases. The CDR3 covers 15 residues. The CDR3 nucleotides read TGCAGCGGGCTAGGGCAGGGGACTCAGAACACTGAAGCTTTCTTT. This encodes CSGLGQGTQNTEAFF.

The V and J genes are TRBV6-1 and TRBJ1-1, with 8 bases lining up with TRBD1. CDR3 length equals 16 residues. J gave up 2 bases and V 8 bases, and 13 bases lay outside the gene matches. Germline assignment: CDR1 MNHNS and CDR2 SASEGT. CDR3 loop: CASWGWTGNENTEAFF. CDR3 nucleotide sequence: TGTGCCAGCTGGGGATGGACAGGGAACGAAAACACTGAAGCTTTCTTT.

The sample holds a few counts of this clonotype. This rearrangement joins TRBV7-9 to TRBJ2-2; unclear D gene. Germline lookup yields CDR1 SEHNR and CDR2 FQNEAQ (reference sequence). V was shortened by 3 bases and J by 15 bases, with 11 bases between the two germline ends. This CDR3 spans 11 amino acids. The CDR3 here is CASSFDGAMFF. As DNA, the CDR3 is TGTGCCAGCAGCTTCGACGGAGCTATGTTTTTT.

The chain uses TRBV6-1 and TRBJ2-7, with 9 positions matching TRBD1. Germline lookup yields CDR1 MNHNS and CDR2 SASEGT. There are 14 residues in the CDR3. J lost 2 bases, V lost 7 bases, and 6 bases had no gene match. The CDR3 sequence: CASNLGQGPYEQYF. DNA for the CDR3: TGTGCCAGCAACCTGGGACAGGGCCCCTACGAGCAGTACTTC.

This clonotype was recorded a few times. The CDR3 DNA reads as TGTGCCAGCAGCCAAGATGAGCGAAACAGATTGAACACTGAAGCTTTCTTT. This codes for CASSQDERNRLNTEAFF. The V call is TRBV3-1, the J call TRBJ1-1, with D unclear. V lost 0 bases, J lost 0 bases, and 14 bases lay in between. CDR3 size: 17 residues. CDR1 and CDR2 (germline): LGHDT, YNNKEL (reference sequence).

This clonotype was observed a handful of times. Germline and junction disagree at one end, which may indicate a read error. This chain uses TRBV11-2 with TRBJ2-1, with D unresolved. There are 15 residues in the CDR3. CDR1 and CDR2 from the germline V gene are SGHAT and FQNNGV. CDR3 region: CASSLASPYGNEQSF. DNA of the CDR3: TGTGCCAGCAGCTTAGCCAGTCCTTATGGCAATGAGCAGTCCTTC.

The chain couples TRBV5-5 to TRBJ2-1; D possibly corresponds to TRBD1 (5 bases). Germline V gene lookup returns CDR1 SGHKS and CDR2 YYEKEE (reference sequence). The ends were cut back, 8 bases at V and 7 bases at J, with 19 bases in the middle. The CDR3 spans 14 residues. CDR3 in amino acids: CASQGIWNGNEQFF. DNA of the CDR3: TGTGCCAGTCAGGGTATATGGAATGGGAATGAGCAGTTCTTC. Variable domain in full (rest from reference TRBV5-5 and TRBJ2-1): DAGVTQSPTHLIKTRGQQVTLRCSPISGHKSVSWYQQVLGQGPQFIFQYYEKEERGRGNFPDRFSARQFPNYSSELNVNALLLGDSALYLCASQGIWNGNEQFFGPGTRLTVL.

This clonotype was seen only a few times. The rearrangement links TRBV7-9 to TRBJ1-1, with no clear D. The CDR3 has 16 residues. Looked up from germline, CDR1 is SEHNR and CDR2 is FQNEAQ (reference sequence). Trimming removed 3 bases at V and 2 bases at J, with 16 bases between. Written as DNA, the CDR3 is TGTGCCAGCAGCTTTAAAGCATGGGGAAGAAACACTGAAGCTTTCTTT. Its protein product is CASSFKAWGRNTEAFF. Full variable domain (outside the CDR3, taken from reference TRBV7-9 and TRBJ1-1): DTGVSQNPRHKITKRGQNVTFRCDPISEHNRLYWYRQTLGQGPEFLTYFQNEAQLEKSRLLSDRFSAERPKGSFSTLEIQRTEQGDSAMYLCASSFKAWGRNTEAFFGQGTRLTVV.

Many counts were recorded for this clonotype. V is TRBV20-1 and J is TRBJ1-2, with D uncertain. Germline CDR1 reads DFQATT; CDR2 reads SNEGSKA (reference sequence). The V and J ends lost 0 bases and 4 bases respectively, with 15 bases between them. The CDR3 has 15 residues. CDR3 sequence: CSARDVWTTGYGYTF. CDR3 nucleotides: TGCAGTGCTAGAGATGTTTGGACGACGGGCTATGGCTACACCTTC.

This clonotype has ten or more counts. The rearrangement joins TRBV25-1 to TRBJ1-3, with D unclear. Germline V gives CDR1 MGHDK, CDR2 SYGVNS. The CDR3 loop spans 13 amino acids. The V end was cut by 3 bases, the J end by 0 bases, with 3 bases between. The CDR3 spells CASSDGSGNTIYF. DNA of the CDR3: TGTGCCAGCAGTGACGGCTCTGGAAACACCATATATTTT.

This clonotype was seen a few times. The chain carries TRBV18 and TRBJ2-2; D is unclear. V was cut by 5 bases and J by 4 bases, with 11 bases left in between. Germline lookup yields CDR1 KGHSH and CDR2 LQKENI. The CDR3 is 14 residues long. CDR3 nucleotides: TGTGCCAGCTCAGCCCAAAGTCTCACCGGGGAGCTGTTTTTT. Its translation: CASSAQSLTGELFF. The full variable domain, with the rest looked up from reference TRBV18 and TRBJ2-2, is NAGVMQNPRHLVRRRGQEARLRCSPMKGHSHVYWYRQLPEEGLKFMVYLQKENIIDESGMPKERFSAEFPKEGPSILRIQQVVRGDSAAYFCASSAQSLTGELFFGEGSRLTVL.

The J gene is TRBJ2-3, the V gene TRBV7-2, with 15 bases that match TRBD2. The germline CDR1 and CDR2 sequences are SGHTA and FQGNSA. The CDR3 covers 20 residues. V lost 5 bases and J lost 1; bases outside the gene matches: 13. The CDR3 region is CASSPLGLAGGPRGTDTQYF. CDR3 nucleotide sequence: TGTGCCAGCAGCCCACTAGGACTAGCGGGAGGGCCGAGGGGCACAGATACGCAGTATTTT.

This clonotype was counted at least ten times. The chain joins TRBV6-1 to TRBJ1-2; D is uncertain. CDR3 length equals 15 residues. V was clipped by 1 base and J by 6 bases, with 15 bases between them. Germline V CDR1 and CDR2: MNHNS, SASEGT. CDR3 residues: CASSEVEGPTDGYTF. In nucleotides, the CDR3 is TGTGCCAGCAGTGAAGTTGAAGGTCCCACGGATGGCTACACCTTC.

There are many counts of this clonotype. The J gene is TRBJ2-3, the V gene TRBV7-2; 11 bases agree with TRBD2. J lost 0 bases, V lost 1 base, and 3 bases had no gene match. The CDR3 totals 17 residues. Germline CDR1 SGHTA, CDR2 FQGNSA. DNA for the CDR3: TGTGCCAGCAGCTTAGTTAGACTAGCGGGGAGCACAGATACGCAGTATTTT. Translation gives CASSLVRLAGSTDTQYF.

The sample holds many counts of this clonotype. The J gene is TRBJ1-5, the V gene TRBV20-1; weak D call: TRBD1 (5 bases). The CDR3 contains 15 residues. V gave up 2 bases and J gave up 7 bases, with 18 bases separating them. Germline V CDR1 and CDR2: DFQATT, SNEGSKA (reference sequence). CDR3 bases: TGCAGTGCTAGACCTGGGACCCCTGGGAGACAGCCCCAGCATTTT. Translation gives CSARPGTPGRQPQHF.

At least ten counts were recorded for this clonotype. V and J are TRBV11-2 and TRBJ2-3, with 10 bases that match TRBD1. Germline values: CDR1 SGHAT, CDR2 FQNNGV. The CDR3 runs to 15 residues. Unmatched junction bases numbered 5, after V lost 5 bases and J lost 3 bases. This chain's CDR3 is CASSAEGQGTDTQYF. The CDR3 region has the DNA TGTGCCAGCAGCGCAGAGGGACAGGGGACAGATACGCAGTATTTT.

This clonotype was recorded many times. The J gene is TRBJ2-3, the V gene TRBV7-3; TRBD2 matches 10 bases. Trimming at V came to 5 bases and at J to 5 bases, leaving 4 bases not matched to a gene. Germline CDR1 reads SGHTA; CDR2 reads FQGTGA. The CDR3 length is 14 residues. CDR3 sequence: CASSAAGGGDTQYF. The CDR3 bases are TGTGCCAGCAGCGCAGCGGGGGGGGGAGATACGCAGTATTTT.

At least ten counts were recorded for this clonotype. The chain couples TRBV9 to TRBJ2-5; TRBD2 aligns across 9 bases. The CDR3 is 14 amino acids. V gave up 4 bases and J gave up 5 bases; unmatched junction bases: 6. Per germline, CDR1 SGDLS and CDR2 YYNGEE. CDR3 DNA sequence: TGTGCCAGCAGCCCTAGCGGGATAATTGAGACCCAGTACTTC. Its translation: CASSPSGIIETQYF.

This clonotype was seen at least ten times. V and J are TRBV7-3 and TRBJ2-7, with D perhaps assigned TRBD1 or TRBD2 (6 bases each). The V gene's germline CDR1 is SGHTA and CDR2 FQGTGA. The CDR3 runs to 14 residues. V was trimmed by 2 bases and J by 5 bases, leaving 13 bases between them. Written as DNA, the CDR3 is TGTGCCAGCAGCTTAGTGGGGGGCGACGACGAGCAGTACTTC. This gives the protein CASSLVGGDDEQYF.

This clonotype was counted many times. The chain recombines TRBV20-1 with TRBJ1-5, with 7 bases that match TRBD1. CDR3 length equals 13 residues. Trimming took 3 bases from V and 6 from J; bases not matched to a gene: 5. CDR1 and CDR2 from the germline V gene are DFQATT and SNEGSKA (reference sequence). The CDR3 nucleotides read TGCAGTGCTAGGACAGGGTCTGTTCAGCCCCAGCATTTT. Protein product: CSARTGSVQPQHF.

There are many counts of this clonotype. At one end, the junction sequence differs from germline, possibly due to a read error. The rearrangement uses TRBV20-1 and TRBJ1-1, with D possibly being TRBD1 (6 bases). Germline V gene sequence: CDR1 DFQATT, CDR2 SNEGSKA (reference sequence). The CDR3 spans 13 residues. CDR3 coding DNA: TGCAGTGCCGCCAGGGGCTGGAACTCTGAAGCTTTCTTT. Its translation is CSAARGWNSEAFF.